This T cell receptor beta chain originates from a study of blood T cell repertoires in COVID-19. Across the study: COVID-19 samples from acute and convalescent phases originated in the United States, Italy and Spain. Sample material is recorded as cDNA or gDNA derived from T cells, B-cell-depleted T cells, or PBMCs.

This clone was counted between two and nine times. In the original workflow: Reference gene primer amplification gave estimated nucleated cell counts. Generated by immunoSEQ multiplex PCR, the TCRdb table keeps only in-frame clones and is missing some. V and J calls and clone size follow that table, whereas D and trimming were derived from the DNA. The data show fewer than 200,000 clones, roughly four fifths seen once. The CDR3 loop spans 15 amino acids. Trimming took 2 bases from V and 5 from J; bases not matched to a gene: 3. Germline V gene lookup returns CDR1 LGHDT and CDR2 YNNKEL (reference sequence).

The sequencing sample was made of peripheral blood. The origin of this receptor is a human donor in a cohort sampled during active COVID-19. V gene TRBV3-1 (or the pseudogene TRBV3-2) combines with J gene TRBJ2-1; TRBD2 aligns across 10 bases. CDR3 in amino acids: CASSQLAGAHNEQFF. In nucleotides, the CDR3 is TGTGCCAGCAGCCAACTAGCGGGGGCCCACAATGAGCAGTTCTTC.